The TCR beta chain described here comes from a study of blood T cell repertoires in COVID-19. Generated by immunoSEQ multiplex PCR, the TCRdb table keeps only in-frame clones and is missing some. The data hold 87,000 or so clones, with 70% to 90% observed a single time. In germline, CDR1 is SGDLS, CDR2 YYNGEE. Trimming took 2 bases from V and 3 from J, leaving 8 bases between them. CDR3 length equals 13 residues. Sequences were obtained from peripheral blood. The receptor's source is a man between 35 and 55 years old with acute or convalescent COVID-19. V gene TRBV9 combines with J gene TRBJ1-1; unclear D gene. Written as DNA, the CDR3 is TGTGCCAGCAGCGTCGATTCGGACACTGAAGCTTTCTTT. The encoded protein is CASSVDSDTEAFF.